Detailed here is one T cell receptor beta chain. In germline, CDR1 is LGHDT, CDR2 YNNKEL (reference sequence). The CDR3 length is 14 residues. V was pared by 8 bases and J by 5 bases, with 11 bases of the junction left unmatched. Assignment of participants to cohorts was predicated upon participant-reported clinical history. Donors of Cohort 3 who recovered were those that had two negative PCRs, clearance, or symptom resolution. The authors' processing: Cell counts per sample came from amplifying reference gene primers. The protocol was immunoSEQ multiplex PCR, while the TCRdb copy is restricted to in-frame clones and leaves out a portion. V and J calls and clone size are given by that table; D and trimming were obtained from the DNA. The sample consists of roughly 340,000 clones, 80% to 90% of them appearing once. The data were taken from a study of blood T cell repertoires in COVID-19. Study summary: PBMCs, B-cell-depleted T cells, or T cells were the source of the cDNA or gDNA that made up the material.

This rearrangement joins TRBV3-1 (or the pseudogene TRBV3-2) to TRBJ1-1; 7 nucleotides agree with TRBD1. The sequence was obtained from a man in his late teens or twenties who had recovered from COVID-19. Sequencing used PBMCs or T cells enriched from blood (not recorded which). CDR3 sequence (DNA): TGTGCCAGCGGAGAAGGGGCAGGGGGGACTGAAGCTTTCTTT. Translated, it gives CASGEGAGGTEAFF.